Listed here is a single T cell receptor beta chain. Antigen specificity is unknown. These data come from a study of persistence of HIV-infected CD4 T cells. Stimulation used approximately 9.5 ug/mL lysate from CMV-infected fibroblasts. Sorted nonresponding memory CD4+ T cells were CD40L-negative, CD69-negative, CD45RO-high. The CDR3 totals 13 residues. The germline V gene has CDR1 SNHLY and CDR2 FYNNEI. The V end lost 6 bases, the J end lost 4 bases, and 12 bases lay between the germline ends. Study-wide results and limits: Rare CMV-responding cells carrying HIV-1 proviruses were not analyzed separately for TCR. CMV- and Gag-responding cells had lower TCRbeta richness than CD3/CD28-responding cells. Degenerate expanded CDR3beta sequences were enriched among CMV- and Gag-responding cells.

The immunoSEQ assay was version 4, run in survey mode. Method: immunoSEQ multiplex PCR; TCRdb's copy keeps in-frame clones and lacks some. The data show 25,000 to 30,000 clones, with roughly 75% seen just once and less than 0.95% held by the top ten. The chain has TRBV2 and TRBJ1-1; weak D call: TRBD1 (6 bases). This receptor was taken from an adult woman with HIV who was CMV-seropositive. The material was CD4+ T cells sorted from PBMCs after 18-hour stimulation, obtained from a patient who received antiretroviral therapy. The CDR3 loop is CASRGGDLTEAFF. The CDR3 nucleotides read TGTGCCAGCAGAGGGGGGGACCTCACTGAAGCTTTCTTT.